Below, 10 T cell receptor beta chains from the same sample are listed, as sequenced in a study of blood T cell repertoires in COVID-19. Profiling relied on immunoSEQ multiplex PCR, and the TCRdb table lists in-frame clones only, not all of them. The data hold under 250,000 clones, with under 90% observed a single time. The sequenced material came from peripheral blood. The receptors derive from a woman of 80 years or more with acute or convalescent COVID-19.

CDR3 loop: CASSDSGTGGLEQFF. As DNA, the CDR3 is TGTGCCAGCAGTGACTCTGGGACAGGGGGCCTTGAGCAGTTCTTC. The V call is TRBV6-4, the J call TRBJ2-1, with 12 bases lining up with TRBD1. Looked up from germline, CDR1 is MRHNA and CDR2 is SNTAGT. The CDR3 extends over 15 amino acids. Trimming at V came to 0 bases and at J to 9 bases, leaving 3 bases not matched to a gene.

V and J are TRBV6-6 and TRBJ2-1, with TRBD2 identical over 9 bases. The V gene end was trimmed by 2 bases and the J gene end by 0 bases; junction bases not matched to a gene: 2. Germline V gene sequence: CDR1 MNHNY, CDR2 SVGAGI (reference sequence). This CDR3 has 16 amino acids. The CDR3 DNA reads TGTGCCAGCAGTTACCATAGCGGGAGCTCCTACAATGAGCAGTTCTTC. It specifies CASSYHSGSSYNEQFF.

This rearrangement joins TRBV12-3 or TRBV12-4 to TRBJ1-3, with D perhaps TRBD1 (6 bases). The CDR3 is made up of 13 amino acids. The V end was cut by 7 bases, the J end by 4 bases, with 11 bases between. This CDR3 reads CASNMDSGNTIYF. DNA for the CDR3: TGTGCCAGCAACATGGACAGCGGAAACACCATATATTTT.

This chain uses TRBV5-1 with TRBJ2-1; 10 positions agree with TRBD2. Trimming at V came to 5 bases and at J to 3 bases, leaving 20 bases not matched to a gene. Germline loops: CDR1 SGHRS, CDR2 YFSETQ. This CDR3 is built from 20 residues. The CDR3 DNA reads TGCGCCAGCAGTCGGGACTTGACCTTAGGGCTAGCGGGGGACTACAATGAGCAGTTCTTC. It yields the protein CASSRDLTLGLAGDYNEQFF.

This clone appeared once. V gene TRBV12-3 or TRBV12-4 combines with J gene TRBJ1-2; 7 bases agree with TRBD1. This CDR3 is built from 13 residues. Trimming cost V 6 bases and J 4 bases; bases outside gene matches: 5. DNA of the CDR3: TGTGCCAGCAGCCGGGACAGAACCTATGGCTACACCTTC. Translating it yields CASSRDRTYGYTF.

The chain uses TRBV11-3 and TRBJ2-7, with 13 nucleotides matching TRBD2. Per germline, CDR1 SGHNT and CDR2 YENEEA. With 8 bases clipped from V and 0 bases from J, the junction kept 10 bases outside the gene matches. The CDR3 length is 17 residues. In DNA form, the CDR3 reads TGTGCCAGCCGACAGGGGACTAGCGGGGCTATCTCCTACGAGCAGTACTTC. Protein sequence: CASRQGTSGAISYEQYF.

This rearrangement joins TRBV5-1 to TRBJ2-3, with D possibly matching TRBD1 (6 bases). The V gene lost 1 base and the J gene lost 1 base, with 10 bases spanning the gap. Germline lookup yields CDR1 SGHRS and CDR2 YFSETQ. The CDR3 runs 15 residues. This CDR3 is CASSLRAGGTDTQYF. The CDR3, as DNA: TGCGCCAGCAGCTTGAGGGCAGGGGGCACAGATACGCAGTATTTT.

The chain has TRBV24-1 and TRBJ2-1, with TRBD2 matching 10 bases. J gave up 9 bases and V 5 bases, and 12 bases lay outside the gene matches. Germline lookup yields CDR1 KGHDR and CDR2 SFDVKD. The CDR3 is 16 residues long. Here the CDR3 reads CATSVSSGGAGGEQFF. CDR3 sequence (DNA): TGTGCCACCAGTGTAAGCAGCGGGGGGGCAGGAGGTGAGCAGTTCTTC.

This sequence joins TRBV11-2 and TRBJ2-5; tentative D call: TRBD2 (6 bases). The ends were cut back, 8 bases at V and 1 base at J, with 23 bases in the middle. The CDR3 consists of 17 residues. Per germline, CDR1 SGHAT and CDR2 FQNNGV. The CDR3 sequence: CASGFSGSEGRQETQYF. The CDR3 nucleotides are TGTGCCAGCGGTTTCTCCGGATCGGAGGGGCGCCAAGAGACCCAGTACTTC.

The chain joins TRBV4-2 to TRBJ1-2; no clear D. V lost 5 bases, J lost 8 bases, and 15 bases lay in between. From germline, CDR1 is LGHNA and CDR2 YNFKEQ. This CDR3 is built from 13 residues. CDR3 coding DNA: TGTGCCAGCAGCGTCCTCGGGGAAGGAGGCTACACCTTC. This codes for CASSVLGEGGYTF.